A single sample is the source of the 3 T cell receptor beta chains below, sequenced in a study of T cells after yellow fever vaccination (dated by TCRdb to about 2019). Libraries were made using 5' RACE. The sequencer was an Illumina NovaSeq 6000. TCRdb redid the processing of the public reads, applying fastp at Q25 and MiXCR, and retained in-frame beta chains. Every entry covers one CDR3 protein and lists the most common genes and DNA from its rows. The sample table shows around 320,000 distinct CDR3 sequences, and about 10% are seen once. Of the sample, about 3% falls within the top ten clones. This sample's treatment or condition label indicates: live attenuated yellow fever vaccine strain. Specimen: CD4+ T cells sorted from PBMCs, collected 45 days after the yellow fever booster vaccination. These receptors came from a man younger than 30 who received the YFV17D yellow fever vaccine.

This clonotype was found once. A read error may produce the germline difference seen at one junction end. The CDR3 sequence: CACSQAPPAQPQHF. CDR3 in DNA: TGCGCCTGCAGCCAAGCCCCCCCGGCTCAGCCCCAGCATTTT. The chain has TRBV4-3 and TRBJ1-5; D is uncertain. The CDR3 is made up of 14 amino acids. Per the germline V gene, CDR1 is LGHNA and CDR2 is YSLEER.

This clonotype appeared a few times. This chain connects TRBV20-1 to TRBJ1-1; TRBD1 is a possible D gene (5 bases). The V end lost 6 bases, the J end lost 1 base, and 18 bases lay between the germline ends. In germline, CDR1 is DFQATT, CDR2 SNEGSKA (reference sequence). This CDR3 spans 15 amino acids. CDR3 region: CSAPNGRGRNTEAFF. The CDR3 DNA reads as TGCAGTGCCCCCAACGGTAGGGGCCGGAACACTGAAGCTTTCTTT.

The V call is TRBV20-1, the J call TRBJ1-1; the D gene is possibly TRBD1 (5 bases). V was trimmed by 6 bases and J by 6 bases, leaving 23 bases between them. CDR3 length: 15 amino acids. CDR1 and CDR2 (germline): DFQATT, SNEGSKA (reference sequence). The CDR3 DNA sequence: TGCAGTGCCTCACCTATTCCGGGACTCGAATCTGAAGCTTTCTTT. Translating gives CSASPIPGLESEAFF.